The 24 T cell receptor beta chains in this list originate from one sample, sequenced in a study of control samples from healthy donors and cancer patients (dated by TCRdb to the early 2020s). The receptor library was made with the immunoSEQ multiplex PCR assay. As stored in TCRdb, this immuneACCESS dataset retains in-frame rearrangements with V and J assigned. A fraction of the clones does not appear; measured against another copy, unresolved V genes explain less than half of the discrepancy, and the remainder lacks a known reason. The sample table contains 160,000 or so clones; only one count was recorded for nearly 96% of them. Over 1% of the sample is in the top ten clones. What was sequenced was blood. All receptors derive from a woman in her twenties or thirties in good health.

The V call is TRBV5-1, the J call TRBJ2-7; possible D gene TRBD2, 6 bases. The CDR3 is 14 amino acids. Between the trimmed V and J ends, which lost 2 bases and 2 bases, there was a span of 11 bases. Germline CDR1 reads SGHRS; CDR2 reads YFSETQ. Here the CDR3 DNA reads TGCGCCAGCAGCTTTAGCGGTGGGACCTACGAGCAGTACTTC. This encodes CASSFSGGTYEQYF.

The V gene is TRBV7-6, the J gene TRBJ2-1; TRBD2 aligns across 8 bases. Germline-derived CDR1 and CDR2 are SGHVS and FNYEAQ. This CDR3 has 16 residues. Losses at the gene ends were 1 base for V and 7 bases for J; bases not matched to a gene: 9. The CDR3 here is CASSLVTGTSGNEQFF. CDR3 DNA sequence: TGTGCCAGCAGCTTAGTCACCGGGACTAGTGGGAATGAGCAGTTCTTC.

The V gene is TRBV4-1, the J gene TRBJ1-4; possibly TRBD1 for D (5 bases). From germline, CDR1 is MGHRA and CDR2 YSYEKL. The CDR3 has 15 residues. V gave up 5 bases and J gave up 8 bases, with 18 bases separating them. CDR3 nucleotide sequence: TGCGCCAGCAGCGATATCTCAGGGCGACCCGAAAAACTGTTTTTT. Protein sequence: CASSDISGRPEKLFF.

This clone came up a few times. Here the CDR3 DNA reads TGTGCCAGCTCCAGACTAGCGGGGGAATACAATGAGCAGTTCTTC. Translating it yields CASSRLAGEYNEQFF. The chain combines TRBV7-9 with TRBJ2-1; TRBD2 aligns across 12 bases. CDR1 SEHNR and CDR2 FQNEAQ come from the germline V gene (reference sequence). CDR3 length equals 15 residues. J gave up 4 bases and V 8 bases, and 6 bases lay outside the gene matches. Full variable domain (remainder filled in from reference TRBV7-9 and TRBJ2-1): DTGVSQNPRHKITKRGQNVTFRCDPISEHNRLYWYRQTLGQGPEFLTYFQNEAQLEKSRLLSDRFSAERPKGSFSTLEIQRTEQGDSAMYLCASSRLAGEYNEQFFGPGTRLTVL.

The V and J genes are TRBV28 and TRBJ2-1; D perhaps matches TRBD1 (5 bases). The CDR3 has 13 residues. Germline lookup yields CDR1 MDHEN and CDR2 SYDVKM. Trimming removed 3 bases from V and 7 bases from J, with 10 bases in between. CDR3 protein: CASSFQGWNEQFF. The CDR3 nucleotides are TGTGCCAGCAGTTTTCAGGGTTGGAATGAGCAGTTCTTC. Combining the CDR3 with reference TRBV28 and TRBJ2-1 gives the whole variable domain DVKVTQSSRYLVKRTGEKVFLECVQDMDHENMFWYRQDPGLGLRLIYFSYDVKMKEKGDIPEGYSVSREKKERFSLILESASTNQTSMYLCASSFQGWNEQFFGPGTRLTVL.

The gene calls are TRBV19 and TRBJ1-2; possible D gene TRBD1, 5 bases. V was clipped by 6 bases and J by 3 bases, with 8 bases between them. Germline loops: CDR1 LNHDA, CDR2 SQIVND (reference sequence). The CDR3 covers 12 residues. CDR3 nucleotide sequence: TGTGCCAGTAGAGGCAGGGACTATGGCTACACCTTC. As protein: CASRGRDYGYTF.

The chain uses TRBV10-2 and TRBJ2-7; 12 nucleotides line up with TRBD2. J lost 2 bases, V lost 3 bases, and 11 bases had no gene match. From germline, CDR1 is WSHSY and CDR2 SAAADI. This CDR3 spans 18 amino acids. Here the CDR3 reads CASSEDGPGLAGPYEQYF. CDR3 nucleotides: TGCGCCAGCAGTGAAGACGGTCCGGGACTAGCGGGTCCCTACGAGCAGTACTTC.

V is TRBV28 and J is TRBJ1-1; unclear D gene. The CDR3 is 14 residues long. The V gene's germline CDR1 is MDHEN and CDR2 SYDVKM. V was cut by 7 bases and J by 1 base, with 13 bases left in between. The CDR3 sequence: CASNQRGPNTEAFF. The CDR3 region has the DNA TGTGCCAGCAACCAGAGAGGGCCGAACACTGAAGCTTTCTTT.

The chain is built from TRBV18 and TRBJ1-2; D remains ambiguous. The germline V and J ends were trimmed by 1 base and 5 bases, with 8 bases remaining between them. Germline CDR1 is KGHSH and CDR2 is LQKENI. The CDR3 contains 13 residues. The CDR3 nucleotides read TGTGCCAGCTCACCACGGGAAGTATATGGCTACACCTTC. It encodes CASSPREVYGYTF.

The chain carries TRBV7-8 and TRBJ2-7, with TRBD1 matching over 7 bases. The length of the CDR3 is 14 residues. The V gene end was trimmed by 5 bases and the J gene end by 4 bases; junction bases not matched to a gene: 8. The germline CDR1 and CDR2 sequences are SGHVS and FQNEAQ. This CDR3 reads CASSDRTGWYEQYF. CDR3 in DNA: TGTGCCAGCAGCGACCGGACAGGTTGGTACGAGCAGTACTTC.

The V and J genes are TRBV7-9 and TRBJ1-2; TRBD1 matches 8 bases. CDR1 and CDR2 (germline): SEHNR, FQNEAQ (reference sequence). The CDR3 runs 17 residues. The ends lost 0 bases at V and 2 bases at J; junction bases unmatched: 8. CDR3 sequence reads: CASSLAGQAIPNYGYTF. The CDR3 DNA follows: TGTGCCAGCAGCTTAGCGGGACAGGCGATTCCCAACTATGGCTACACCTTC.

The chain carries TRBV27 and TRBJ1-2, with unresolved D. V was cut by 6 bases and J by 10 bases, with 21 bases left in between. Looked up from germline, CDR1 is MNHEY and CDR2 is SMNVEV (reference sequence). The CDR3 has 14 amino acids. CDR3 region: CASSTGRGTWDYTF. The CDR3 DNA reads as TGTGCCAGCAGCACCGGTCGGGGAACTTGGGACTACACCTTC.

The V call is TRBV7-8, the J call TRBJ2-1, with D perhaps being TRBD1 or TRBD2 (5 bases each). The CDR3 consists of 17 residues. Germline-derived CDR1 and CDR2 are SGHVS and FQNEAQ. Deletions cut 5 bases from V and 7 bases from J, with 24 bases between. The CDR3 nucleotides are TGTGCCAGCAGCCAATTAGGGAGAGAGGGACGGCGGAATGAGCAGTTCTTC. Protein sequence: CASSQLGREGRRNEQFF.

This sequence joins TRBV30 and TRBJ1-6, with 8 bases that match TRBD1. Trimming cost V 4 bases and J 15 bases; bases outside gene matches: 11. The CDR3 length is 13 residues. The V gene's germline CDR1 is GTSNPN and CDR2 SVGIG (reference sequence). The CDR3 sequence: CAWNLGTGFFLHF. CDR3 DNA: TGTGCCTGGAATTTAGGGACAGGATTTTTCCTCCACTTT. The full variable domain, with the rest looked up from reference TRBV30 and TRBJ1-6, is SQTIHQWPATLVQPVGSPLSLECTVEGTSNPNLYWYRQAAGRGLQLLFYSVGIGQISSEVPQNLSASRPQDRQFILSSKKLLLSDSGFYLCAWNLGTGFFLHFGNGTRLTVT.

The chain joins TRBV28 to TRBJ1-5, with D perhaps TRBD1 (6 bases). V was shortened by 7 bases and J by 3 bases, with 16 bases between the two germline ends. The CDR3 has 15 amino acids. The germline gives CDR1 MDHEN, CDR2 SYDVKM. CDR3 nucleotide sequence: TGTGCCAGCATCGGCAGGGGAGGACACAATCAGCCCCAGCATTTT. Amino acid sequence: CASIGRGGHNQPQHF.

This clone was recorded only once. The chain carries TRBV27 and TRBJ2-7; TRBD1 aligns across 9 bases. Germline V gene sequence: CDR1 MNHEY, CDR2 SMNVEV (reference sequence). With V trimmed by 5 bases and J by 6 bases, 17 bases remained unmatched. The CDR3 spans 17 residues. CDR3 DNA sequence: TGTGCCAGCAGTCTCTTCTCACCCGGGACAGGGACTTTCGAGCAGTACTTC. Its protein product is CASSLFSPGTGTFEQYF.

V is TRBV7-9 and J is TRBJ1-6, with 9 bases that match TRBD1. The CDR3 totals 16 residues. The germline V gene has CDR1 SEHNR and CDR2 FQNEAQ (reference sequence). V lost 5 bases and J lost 7; bases outside the gene matches: 9. This CDR3 is CASSRDPGTGNSPLHF. CDR3 nucleotides: TGTGCCAGCAGCCGAGACCCCGGGACAGGGAATTCACCCCTCCACTTT.

The chain links TRBV7-2 to TRBJ1-4; 8 bases agree with TRBD1. This CDR3 has 14 amino acids. With 4 bases clipped from V and 8 bases from J, the junction kept 6 bases outside the gene matches. The germline V gene encodes CDR1 SGHTA and CDR2 FQGNSA. CDR3 region: CASSSDRDVEKLFF. The DNA of the CDR3 is TGTGCCAGCAGCTCGGACAGGGACGTGGAAAAACTGTTTTTT.

The sample holds one count of this clone. The J gene is TRBJ2-2, the V gene TRBV7-8, with D perhaps TRBD1 (5 bases). CDR1 SGHVS and CDR2 FQNEAQ come from the germline V gene. The V end was cut by 5 bases, the J end by 12 bases, with 7 bases between. The CDR3 covers 10 residues. The DNA for the CDR3 is TGTGCCAGCAGCCCGGACAAGCTGTTTTTT. This sequence encodes CASSPDKLFF. The full variable domain, in which reference TRBV7-8 and TRBJ2-2 provide the parts outside the CDR3, is GAGVSQSPRYKVAKRGQDVALRCDPISGHVSLFWYQQALGQGPEFLTYFQNEAQLDKSGLPSDRFFAERPEGSVSTLKIQRTQQEDSAVYLCASSPDKLFFGEGSRLTVL.

The chain combines TRBV2 with TRBJ1-1; D is undetermined. From germline, CDR1 is SNHLY and CDR2 FYNNEI. The CDR3 is 13 amino acids. Trimming left V 7 bases short and J 5 bases short, with 14 bases between. CDR3: CASNPGIETEAFF. The CDR3 coding sequence is TGTGCCAGCAATCCGGGGATTGAGACTGAAGCTTTCTTT.

This clone was counted only a few times. The genes are TRBV20-1 and TRBJ2-7; perhaps TRBD1 as D (5 bases). Between the trimmed V and J ends, which lost 3 bases and 3 bases, there was a span of 6 bases. In germline, CDR1 is DFQATT, CDR2 SNEGSKA (reference sequence). The CDR3 covers 11 residues. In nucleotides, the CDR3 is TGCAGTGCTAGGGACAACTACGAGCAGTACTTC. Its translation: CSARDNYEQYF.

The V and J genes are TRBV27 and TRBJ2-7; D perhaps matches TRBD1 (6 bases). This CDR3 contains 14 residues. From germline, CDR1 is MNHEY and CDR2 SMNVEV (reference sequence). V lost 8 bases, J lost 2 bases, and 16 bases lay in between. For the CDR3, the DNA is TGTGCCAGCCGGCTCCAGGGGTTCGCCTACGAGCAGTACTTC. Translating it yields CASRLQGFAYEQYF.

For the CDR3, the DNA is TGTGCCAGCAGCTGGACAGGGCGCACTGAAGCTTTCTTT. Encoded protein: CASSWTGRTEAFF. The chain combines TRBV5-6 with TRBJ1-1; TRBD1 matches at 8 bases. The CDR3 is made up of 13 amino acids. CDR1 is SGHDT and CDR2 is YYEEEE in the germline V gene. Losses at the gene ends were 3 bases for V and 4 bases for J; bases not matched to a gene: 2. The full variable domain, completed using reference TRBV5-6 and TRBJ1-1, is DAGVTQSPTHLIKTRGQQVTLRCSPKSGHDTVSWYQQALGQGPQFIFQYYEEEERQRGNFPDRFSGHQFPNYSSELNVNALLLGDSALYLCASSWTGRTEAFFGQGTRLTVV.

The V and J genes are TRBV7-3 and TRBJ2-3; 9 bases are a match to TRBD2. Germline V gene sequence: CDR1 SGHTA, CDR2 FQGTGA. Losses at the gene ends were 4 bases for V and 9 bases for J; bases not matched to a gene: 2. This CDR3 spans 12 amino acids. CDR3 sequence reads: CASSSLAGTQYF. Here the CDR3 DNA reads TGTGCCAGCAGCTCCCTAGCGGGAACGCAGTATTTT.